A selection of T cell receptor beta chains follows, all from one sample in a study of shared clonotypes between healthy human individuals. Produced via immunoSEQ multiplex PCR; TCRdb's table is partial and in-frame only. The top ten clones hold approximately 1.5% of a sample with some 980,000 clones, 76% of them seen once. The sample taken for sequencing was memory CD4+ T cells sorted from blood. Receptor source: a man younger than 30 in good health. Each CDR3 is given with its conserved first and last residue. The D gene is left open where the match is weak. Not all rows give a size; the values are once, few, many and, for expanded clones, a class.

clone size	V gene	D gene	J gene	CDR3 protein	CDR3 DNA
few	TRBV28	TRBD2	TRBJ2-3	CASSLGTSGGYDTQYF	TGTGCCAGCAGTTTAGGGACTAGCGGGGGTTATGATACGCAGTATTTT
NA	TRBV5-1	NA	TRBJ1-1	CASSLLKNTEAFF	TGCGCCAGCAGCTTACTAAAGAACACTGAAGCTTTCTTT
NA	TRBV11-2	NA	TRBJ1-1	CASRDSRTGAFF	TGTGCCAGCAGGGATTCCCGGACGGGAGCTTTCTTT
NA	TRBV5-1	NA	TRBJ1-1	CASSLGTTNTEAFF	TGCGCCAGCAGCCTGGGGACGACTAACACTGAAGCTTTCTTT
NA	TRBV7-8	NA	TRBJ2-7	CASSLLALVAEQYF	TGTGCCAGCAGCTTATTAGCCCTCGTGGCCGAGCAGTACTTC
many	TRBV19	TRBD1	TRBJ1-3	CASRGQAISGNTIYF	TGTGCCAGTAGGGGACAGGCGATCTCTGGAAACACCATATATTTT
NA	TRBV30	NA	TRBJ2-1	CAWSLNFLNEQFF	TGTGCCTGGAGTCTAAACTTCCTTAATGAGCAGTTCTTC
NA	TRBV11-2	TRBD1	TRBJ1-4	CASSPQGTTNEKLFF	TGTGCCAGCAGCCCACAGGGGACAACTAATGAAAAACTGTTTTTT
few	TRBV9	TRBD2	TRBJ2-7	CASSVGRTSGRSGYEQYF	TGTGCCAGCAGCGTAGGCCGGACTAGCGGGAGATCGGGCTACGAGCAGTACTTC
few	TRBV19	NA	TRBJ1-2	CASGNRATNYGYTF	TGTGCCAGTGGGAACAGGGCTACTAACTATGGCTACACCTTC
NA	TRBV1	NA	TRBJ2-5	CTSSQDRETQYF	TGCACCAGCAGCCAAGACAGAGAGACCCAGTACTTC
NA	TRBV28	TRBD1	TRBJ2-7	CASSSRWRQGYEQYF	TGTGCCAGCAGTTCTCGGTGGCGACAGGGCTACGAGCAGTACTTC
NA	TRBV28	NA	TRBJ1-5	CASSFPTGNQPQHF	TGTGCCAGCAGTTTTCCCACAGGGAATCAGCCCCAGCATTTT
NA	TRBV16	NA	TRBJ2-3	CASRPQILGGTDTQYF	TGTGCCAGCAGACCCCAAATACTTGGGGGCACAGATACGCAGTATTTT
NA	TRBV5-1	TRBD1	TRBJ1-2	CASSRNRGISRALPPSSYGYTF	TGCGCCAGCAGCCGTAACAGGGGGATTAGTCGTGCGCTCCCCCCTTCCTCTTATGGCTACACCTTC
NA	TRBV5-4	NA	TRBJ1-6	CASSLPGAYNSPLHF	TGTGCCAGCAGCTTGCCCGGGGCCTATAATTCACCCCTCCACTTT
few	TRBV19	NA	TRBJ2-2	CASSIDRKDRNTGELFF	TGTGCCAGTAGTATCGATAGGAAGGACAGGAACACCGGGGAGCTGTTTTTT
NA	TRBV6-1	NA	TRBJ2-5	CASSESGKGRETQYF	TGTGCCAGCAGTGAATCAGGGAAGGGGCGAGAGACCCAGTACTTC
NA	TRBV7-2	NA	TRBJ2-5	CASSLGGSKETQYF	TGTGCCAGCAGCTTAGGCGGCAGTAAAGAGACCCAGTACTTC
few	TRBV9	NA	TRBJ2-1	CASSVGEGALVNEQFF	TGTGCCAGCAGCGTAGGAGAGGGAGCCTTGGTCAATGAGCAGTTCTTC
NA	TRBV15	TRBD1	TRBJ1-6	CATRAGQGGSPLHF	TGTGCCACCAGGGCAGGACAGGGGGGTTCACCCCTCCACTTT
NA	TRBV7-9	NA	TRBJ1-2	CASSAEGVSGYTF	TGTGCCAGCAGCGCAGAGGGGGTTTCTGGCTACACCTTC